The rows below give T cell receptor beta chains drawn from one sample of a study of early T cells in non-severe SARS-CoV-2 infection. TCRdb processed the 5' RACE reads anew with MiXCR; each CDR3 protein has one entry. The table shows 70,000 to 90,000 distinct CDR3 sequences, with 10% occurring only once. The source was whole blood, collected at baseline. The receptor source for this set is an adult who was a healthcare worker with PCR-confirmed SARS-CoV-2 infection or an uninfected control (not recorded which). The CDR3 runs from the conserved cysteine through the conserved F or W. Each record gives: J gene, V gene, D gene, clone size, CDR3 protein, CDR3 DNA. The D gene is left open where the match is weak. Where a row states a size, it is once, few, many or the class of an expanded clone; other rows omit it.

>TRBJ2-5|TRBV7-6|.|few
CASSSPDLPGQETQYF
TGTGCCAGCAGCTCCCCGGACCTCCCAGGGCAAGAGACCCAGTACTTC
>TRBJ1-4|TRBV18|.|many
CASSPGTATNEKLFF
TGTGCCAGCTCACCCGGTACTGCAACTAATGAAAAACTGTTTTTT
>TRBJ2-2|TRBV24-1|TRBD2|few
CATSDPGLAGFAGELFF
TGTGCCACCAGTGACCCGGGACTAGCGGGATTTGCGGGGGAGCTGTTTTTT
>TRBJ2-1|TRBV20-1|TRBD2|once
CSARPGLANNEQFF
TGCAGTGCGAGACCGGGACTAGCGAACAATGAGCAGTTCTTC
>TRBJ2-3|TRBV28|TRBD2|many
CASSLWAGARGDTQYF
TGTGCCAGCAGTTTATGGGCGGGAGCTCGGGGAGATACGCAGTATTTT
>TRBJ2-3|TRBV9|.|many
CASSVSALDTDTQYF
TGTGCCAGCAGCGTATCAGCTTTGGACACAGATACGCAGTATTTT
>TRBJ1-2|TRBV3-1|.|many
CASSQDRDRYGYTF
TGTGCCAGCAGCCAAGACCGGGACCGATATGGCTACACCTTC
>TRBJ2-1|TRBV7-3|TRBD1|few
CASSPRGTGSNEQFF
TGTGCCAGCAGCCCCCGAGGGACAGGGAGCAATGAGCAGTTCTTC
>TRBJ1-1|TRBV7-3|.|.
CASSLEGDFTEAFF
TGTGCCAGCAGCTTGGAAGGGGATTTTACTGAAGCTTTCTTT
>TRBJ1-1|TRBV10-3|TRBD1|few
CAAGQGVNTEAFF
TGTGCCGCCGGACAGGGCGTGAACACTGAAGCTTTCTTT
>TRBJ1-2|TRBV29-1|TRBD1|few
CSSHATGTGDYYGYTF
TGCAGCTCCCATGCGACCGGGACAGGGGATTACTATGGCTACACCTTC
>TRBJ2-1|TRBV28|.|.
CASFSPGRTYNEQFF
TGTGCCAGCTTTAGTCCGGGACGGACTTACAATGAGCAGTTCTTC
>TRBJ1-1|TRBV19|.|few
CASSTLRTGAEAFF
TGTGCCAGTAGTACCCTCCGAACCGGGGCTGAAGCTTTCTTT